The rows below give T cell receptor beta chains drawn from one sample of a study of blood T cell repertoires in COVID-19. TCRdb keeps only in-frame clones here, not all; method: immunoSEQ multiplex PCR. Of approximately 220,000 clones listed, roughly 85% are singletons. Input material: PBMCs or T cells enriched from blood (not recorded which). These receptors were collected from a woman aged 40-49 years who had been exposed to COVID-19. CDR3s include the opening cysteine and the closing phenylalanine or tryptophan. Each record gives: clone size, V gene, J gene, D gene, CDR3 DNA, CDR3 protein. The D gene is left open where the match is weak. Size is omitted from some rows. Given values are once, few, many or a class for expanded clones.

>.|TRBV9|TRBJ2-3|TRBD1
TGTGCCAGCAGCGTAGTGGGTGGACAGGGGACGCCAGATACGCAGTATTTT
CASSVVGGQGTPDTQYF
>.|TRBV4-2|TRBJ1-2|TRBD1
TGTGCCAGCAGCCAGGCAGGGGGAAACTATGGCTACACCTTC
CASSQAGGNYGYTF
>.|TRBV7-2|TRBJ1-6|.
TGTGCCAGCACCCCTACTGCTGGTTCACCCCTCCACTTT
CASTPTAGSPLHF
>.|TRBV6-1|TRBJ1-1|TRBD1
TGTGCCAGCAGTGATCCGGGACAGGGGAACACTGAAGCTTTCTTT
CASSDPGQGNTEAFF
>.|TRBV30|TRBJ1-1|.
TGTGCCTGGAGTGCGGGGGGGCTTGTCGAAGCTTTCTTT
CAWSAGGLVEAFF
>.|TRBV7-2|TRBJ1-2|.
TGTGCCAGCCCCCTCGGGGTTAGTGGCTACACCTTC
CASPLGVSGYTF
>.|TRBV19|TRBJ2-3|.
TGTGCCAGTAGTTCCCGCTCGCAGGGCCGAAGGGATACGCAGTATTTT
CASSSRSQGRRDTQYF
>few|TRBV9|TRBJ2-1|TRBD1
TGTGCCAGCAGCGTAGGACAGGGATGGGTCTACAATGAGCAGTTCTTC
CASSVGQGWVYNEQFF
>.|TRBV5-5|TRBJ1-1|.
TGTGCCAGCAGCTTGGTTGGGGGCCGGGGTTTCTTT
CASSLVGGRGFF
>.|TRBV20-1|TRBJ2-7|.
TGCAGTGCTCGTGGACAAGACGAGGGGGATTTCTACGAGCAGTACTTC
CSARGQDEGDFYEQYF
>.|TRBV5-8|TRBJ2-7|.
TGTGCCAGCAGCCCCGATCGGGTGCTCCCCGAGCAGTACTTC
CASSPDRVLPEQYF
>.|TRBV9|TRBJ1-3|TRBD1
TGTGCCAGCAGCGCGACAGGGGGAAACACCATATATTTT
CASSATGGNTIYF
>.|TRBV9|TRBJ2-5|.
TGTGCCAGCAGCGAGTCCTTAGTACCAAGCGTTGGAAGGTACCAAGAGACCCAGTACTTC
CASSESLVPSVGRYQETQYF
>.|TRBV19|TRBJ1-2|TRBD1
TGTGCCAGTAGTACGGACAGGGGGATTTATGGCTACACCTTC
CASSTDRGIYGYTF
>.|TRBV3-1/TRBV3-2|TRBJ1-6|.
TGTGCCAGCAGCCATCTCGACAGGCCCTATAATTCACCCCTCCACTTT
CASSHLDRPYNSPLHF
>.|TRBV5-1|TRBJ1-2|TRBD1
TGCGCCAGCAGCCCGGGACAGGGGGCGAATGGCTACACCTTC
CASSPGQGANGYTF
>.|TRBV19|TRBJ1-1|.
TGTGCCAGTAGTCGAGCAGGGCTGAACACTGAAGCTTTCTTT
CASSRAGLNTEAFF
>few|TRBV5-1|TRBJ2-1|.
TGCGCCAGCAGCTTGAGCCCTACCTACAATGAGCAGTTCTTC
CASSLSPTYNEQFF
>.|TRBV11-2|TRBJ2-3|.
TGTGCCAGCACCCGAGCGGTAGCGGAGATCACAGATACGCAGTATTTT
CASTRAVAEITDTQYF
>.|TRBV12-3/TRBV12-4|TRBJ1-1|.
TGTGCCAGCAGTTTTCGTGGGGGGACTGAAGCTTTCTTT
CASSFRGGTEAFF
>few|TRBV14|TRBJ2-7|TRBD2
TGTGCCAGCAGCCAAAGAGCGATACAAATTGCGGGGGGCAACGAGCAGTACTTC
CASSQRAIQIAGGNEQYF
>.|TRBV3-1/TRBV3-2|TRBJ2-1|TRBD1
TGTGCCAGCAGCCAACGCCCTATGGACAGGGCCGGTGAGCAGTTCTTC
CASSQRPMDRAGEQFF
>many|TRBV5-4|TRBJ2-7|TRBD2
TGTGCCAGCAGCTTGGGTGTAGCGGGGACCTACGAGCAGTACTTC
CASSLGVAGTYEQYF
>.|TRBV5-1|TRBJ2-3|.
TGCGCCAGCAGCCCCACATTGGGGGAGGCAGATACGCAGTATTTT
CASSPTLGEADTQYF
>.|TRBV9|TRBJ2-7|TRBD2
TGTGCCAGCAGCGTATCGGGACTAGCGGGGGGTGAGCAGTACTTC
CASSVSGLAGGEQYF
>.|TRBV5-1|TRBJ1-6|.
TGCGCCAGCAGCTTTTCGGAGAATTCACCCCTCCACTTT
CASSFSENSPLHF
>.|TRBV9|TRBJ2-5|.
TGTGCCAGCAGCCAGCTCAGGGTTGGGGAGACCCAGTACTTC
CASSQLRVGETQYF
>.|TRBV5-1|TRBJ2-7|TRBD1
TGCGCCAGCAGCAACGGACAGGAAGGCTACGAGCAGTACTTC
CASSNGQEGYEQYF
>.|TRBV5-4|TRBJ2-4|TRBD2
TGTGCCAGCAGCTTGGTTAACGCGGGGGGGCCGAACATTCAGTACTTC
CASSLVNAGGPNIQYF
>.|TRBV25-1|TRBJ2-1|.
TGTGCCAGCAGTGAATATAGGGGGGGTGGTGAGCAGTTCTTC
CASSEYRGGGEQFF
>.|TRBV12-3/TRBV12-4|TRBJ2-6|.
TGTGCCAGCAGCCCGGCTGGGGCCAACGTCCTGACTTTC
CASSPAGANVLTF
>few|TRBV19|TRBJ1-1|.
TGTGCCAGTAGCCCCACAGGGTGGGGGGGCACTGAAGCTTTCTTT
CASSPTGWGGTEAFF
>.|TRBV25-1|TRBJ1-1|.
TGTGCCAGCAGTCTCCGAAGGTCCGGGGACACTGAAGCTTTCTTT
CASSLRRSGDTEAFF
>.|TRBV3-1/TRBV3-2|TRBJ2-7|.
TGTGCCAGCAGCCTTCAAGGGGCCAGCTCCTACGAGCAGTACTTC
CASSLQGASSYEQYF
>.|TRBV9|TRBJ2-7|.
TGTGCCAGCAGCGTAGACCCTAATTACGAGCAGTACTTC
CASSVDPNYEQYF
>.|TRBV5-1|TRBJ1-4|.
TGCGCCAGCAGCTTGGGACAGTTTAATGAAAAACTGTTTTTT
CASSLGQFNEKLFF
>.|TRBV12-3/TRBV12-4|TRBJ1-1|.
TGTGCCTCCAGAGTGAGAGGGACTGAAGCTTTCTTT
CASRVRGTEAFF
>.|TRBV5-1|TRBJ2-3|.
TGCGCCAGCACCCTAAACAGGGACGACCTCACAGATACGCAGTATTTT
CASTLNRDDLTDTQYF
>.|TRBV27|TRBJ2-1|TRBD2
TGTGCCAGCAGTTTCTTAGGGACTAGTCATGAGCAGTTCTTC
CASSFLGTSHEQFF
>once|TRBV6-2/TRBV6-3|TRBJ2-4|.
TGTGCCAGCAGTTACTCCCTAGGAGAGGGAGCCAAAAACATTCAGTACTTC
CASSYSLGEGAKNIQYF